This T cell receptor (beta chain) comes out of a study of T cells in Graves' hyperthyroidism and ophthalmopathy. This clonotype was seen repeatedly, ten times or more. What it recognizes is unknown. Disease lasting under 3 months, a NOSPECS grade of at least 4, and a Clinical Activity Score of at least 3 were features of the ophthalmopathy patients. RNA transcripts were the template for amplifying TCR beta CDR3 regions. TCR CDR3 underwent first-round RT-PCR with the HTBI primer set. TCRdb itself ran the multiplex PCR reads through MiXCR, one entry per CDR3 protein. The data show 600,000 to 700,000 distinct CDR3 sequences, under 15% seen once. The V end lost 0 bases, the J end lost 1 base, and 13 bases lay between the germline ends. Germline loops: CDR1 MNHEY, CDR2 SVGEGT. The CDR3 totals 16 residues. Study-level results: Blood also carried most thyroid clonotypes expanded above 0.001. Patients with ophthalmopathy were separated from those with stable hyperthyroidism by a 13 V-J model.

Sequencing used blood. This chain joins TRBV6-2 or TRBV6-3 and TRBJ2-7; D is perhaps TRBD2 (5 bases). This clonotype was obtained from a woman aged 40 to 49 with Graves' ophthalmopathy. The CDR3 sequence: CASSYSSRLPSYEQYF. The CDR3 region has the DNA TGTGCCAGCAGTTACTCGTCCCGACTACCGTCCTACGAGCAGTACTTC.